These 21 T cell receptor beta chains were sequenced from one sample in a study of T cell responses to AZD1222 COVID-19 vaccine. The method was immunoSEQ multiplex PCR; TCRdb's version includes in-frame clones alone and lacks a portion of them. The sample gives about 180,000 clones, 92% of which show up once; roughly 2% is in the top ten. The source was peripheral blood, collected 28 days after the second AZD1222 dose. The origin of the receptors is an adult who received the AZD1222 COVID-19 vaccine.

The rearrangement uses TRBV7-2 and TRBJ2-7; 10 nucleotides align to TRBD2. CDR3 length: 18 amino acids. Unmatched junction bases numbered 13, after V lost 0 bases and J lost 5 bases. The germline CDR1 and CDR2 sequences are SGHTA and FQGNSA. As DNA, the CDR3 is TGTGCCAGCAGCTTAGCTCCTAGCGGGAGTAACCGGGGGGACGAGCAGTACTTC. Translation: CASSLAPSGSNRGDEQYF.

The V call is TRBV9, the J call TRBJ1-1; the D is unclear. The CDR3 covers 14 residues. Germline V gives CDR1 SGDLS, CDR2 YYNGEE. V shed 0 bases and J shed 0 bases, with 6 bases lying between them. CDR3 in DNA: TGTGCCAGCAGCGTAGTTAGCATGAACACTGAAGCTTTCTTT. Translating gives CASSVVSMNTEAFF.

V and J are TRBV10-3 and TRBJ2-2; D is unresolved. Trimming stripped 0 bases from V and 4 bases from J, with 6 bases between. The CDR3 is 14 residues long. From germline, CDR1 is ENHRY and CDR2 SYGVKD. Written as DNA, the CDR3 is TGTGCCATCAGTGAGTCGGGATCCACCGGGGAGCTGTTTTTT. As protein: CAISESGSTGELFF.

This chain uses TRBV12-3 or TRBV12-4 with TRBJ1-1, with D unclear. Trimming left V 6 bases short and J 1 base short, with 6 bases between. The CDR3 spans 12 residues. CDR3 amino acids: CASRVKNTEAFF. The CDR3 DNA is TGTGCCAGCAGAGTAAAGAACACTGAAGCTTTCTTT.

This chain uses TRBV28 with TRBJ2-1; 7 nucleotides line up with TRBD1. The germline CDR1 and CDR2 sequences are MDHEN and SYDVKM. V gave up 4 bases and J gave up 0 bases; unmatched junction bases: 6. This CDR3 has 16 amino acids. CDR3 amino acids: CASSSSGTASYNEQFF. The CDR3 region has the DNA TGTGCCAGCAGTTCCTCCGGGACAGCCTCCTACAATGAGCAGTTCTTC.

This clone was observed a single time. The chain couples TRBV7-2 to TRBJ2-2; D remains unclear. The length of the CDR3 is 14 residues. Trimming cost V 0 bases and J 7 bases, with 9 bases left between them. Looked up from germline, CDR1 is SGHTA and CDR2 is FQGNSA. The CDR3 loop is CASSLAGRLGELFF. CDR3 nucleotides: TGTGCCAGCAGCTTAGCGGGTAGACTCGGGGAGCTGTTTTTT.

This chain joins TRBV5-1 and TRBJ1-1; D not resolved. Per the germline V gene, CDR1 is SGHRS and CDR2 is YFSETQ. CDR3 size: 13 residues. Trimming cost V 3 bases and J 2 bases, with 8 bases left between them. In DNA form, the CDR3 reads TGCGCCAGCAGCTCCCTCTACAACACTGAAGCTTTCTTT. This codes for CASSSLYNTEAFF.

V is TRBV19 and J is TRBJ1-1; perhaps TRBD1 as D (6 bases). Germline assignment: CDR1 LNHDA and CDR2 SQIVND (reference sequence). Trimming cost V 5 bases and J 6 bases, with 22 bases left between them. The CDR3 totals 16 residues. In DNA form, the CDR3 reads TGTGCCAGTAGTGCACCCTTCCGGGGGCTAAGCGCTGAAGCTTTCTTT. Its translation: CASSAPFRGLSAEAFF.

Concerning this clone itself: The same CDR3 arises from other DNA sequences in this sample as well. This sequence joins TRBV7-3 and TRBJ2-2, with D uncertain. The CDR3 contains 13 residues. V lost 0 bases to trimming and J lost 5 bases, with 4 bases between them. From germline, CDR1 is SGHTA and CDR2 FQGTGA. This CDR3 is CASSLTGTGELFF. The CDR3 bases are TGTGCCAGCAGCTTAACGGGGACCGGGGAGCTGTTTTTT.

The genes are TRBV9 and TRBJ2-6; D tentatively reads TRBD1 or TRBD2 (6 bases each). V was shortened by 5 bases and J by 3 bases, with 9 bases between the two germline ends. Germline V gene sequence: CDR1 SGDLS, CDR2 YYNGEE. CDR3 length: 14 residues. The CDR3 DNA is TGTGCCAGCAGAGGGGGAGGTGGGGCCAACGTCCTGACTTTC. Translated, it gives CASRGGGGANVLTF.

The chain uses TRBV27 and TRBJ2-7; D is unresolved. Germline CDR1 is MNHEY and CDR2 is SMNVEV (reference sequence). This CDR3 is built from 14 residues. The V and J ends lost 4 bases and 7 bases respectively, with 17 bases between them. The CDR3 nucleotides are TGTGCCAGCAGTTACACGGACGGGTCCTGGGAGCAGTACTTC. It codes for CASSYTDGSWEQYF.

The V and J genes are TRBV2 and TRBJ2-2; weak D call: TRBD1 (6 bases). In germline, CDR1 is SNHLY, CDR2 FYNNEI. V was shortened by 3 bases and J by 4 bases, with 12 bases between the two germline ends. The CDR3 extends over 15 amino acids. CDR3 nucleotides: TGTGCCAGCAGTGACGGAAGGGGGTTCACCGGGGAGCTGTTTTTT. It translates to CASSDGRGFTGELFF. Combining the CDR3 with reference TRBV2 and TRBJ2-2 gives the whole variable domain EPEVTQTPSHQVTQMGQEVILRCVPISNHLYFYWYRQILGQKVEFLVSFYNNEISEKSEIFDDQFSVERPDGSNFTLKIRSTKLEDSAMYFCASSDGRGFTGELFFGEGSRLTVL.

J is TRBJ2-3 and V is TRBV2, with 7 bases aligning to TRBD2. V lost 2 bases to trimming and J lost 6 bases; unmatched junction nucleotides: 8. Germline V lookup: CDR1 SNHLY, CDR2 FYNNEI. This CDR3 comprises 15 residues. CDR3 sequence (DNA): TGTGCCAGCAGTGAACGGGGGGAACCGTATGATACGCAGTATTTT. It yields the protein CASSERGEPYDTQYF.

This chain connects TRBV18 to TRBJ1-1; 7 nucleotides agree with TRBD1. CDR1 and CDR2 (germline): KGHSH, LQKENI. J gave up 1 base and V 5 bases, and 7 bases lay outside the gene matches. The CDR3 loop spans 15 amino acids. For the CDR3, the DNA is TGTGCCAGCTCATCGTACAGGGGAAAGAACACTGAAGCTTTCTTT. Translation: CASSSYRGKNTEAFF. The full variable domain, its missing parts supplied by reference TRBV18 and TRBJ1-1, is NAGVMQNPRHLVRRRGQEARLRCSPMKGHSHVYWYRQLPEEGLKFMVYLQKENIIDESGMPKERFSAEFPKEGPSILRIQQVVRGDSAAYFCASSSYRGKNTEAFFGQGTRLTVV.

This chain uses TRBV2 with TRBJ1-1; D is undetermined. Trimming stripped 3 bases from V and 4 bases from J, with 12 bases between. In germline, CDR1 is SNHLY, CDR2 FYNNEI. This CDR3 region has 14 residues. Here the CDR3 DNA reads TGTGCCAGCAGTGATCCTTGGCCGTTCACTGAAGCTTTCTTT. This gives the protein CASSDPWPFTEAFF.

This clone was counted a single time. V gene TRBV6-5 combines with J gene TRBJ2-3; 9 bases map to TRBD1. Germline V gene data show CDR1 as MNHEY and CDR2 as SVGAGI. V was clipped by 2 bases and J by 6 bases; unmatched bases: 6. This CDR3 is built from 15 residues. CDR3 coding DNA: TGTGCCAGCAGTTACGGGACAGGGTTCGGGGATACGCAGTATTTT. Its protein is CASSYGTGFGDTQYF.

This chain links TRBV15 with TRBJ2-5; D is possibly TRBD1 or TRBD2 (6 bases each). Germline assignment: CDR1 LNHNV and CDR2 YYDKDF (reference sequence). V lost 4 bases and J lost 4, with 13 bases in between. The CDR3 totals 14 residues. The CDR3 reads CATSIRGAGETQYF. The DNA of the CDR3 is TGTGCCACCAGCATAAGGGGGGCAGGAGAGACCCAGTACTTC.

V gene TRBV9 combines with J gene TRBJ1-3, with 7 bases matching TRBD1. The CDR3 extends over 17 amino acids. Germline CDR1 reads SGDLS; CDR2 reads YYNGEE. Trimming cost V 3 bases and J 0 bases; bases outside gene matches: 9. In DNA form, the CDR3 reads TGTGCCAGCAGCGCAAGGGACAGTCTTTTCTCTGGAAACACCATATATTTT. Its translation is CASSARDSLFSGNTIYF.

The CDR3 coding sequence is TGCAGCGTTGAGGCGGGGTCCACAGATACGCAGTATTTT. Translating gives CSVEAGSTDTQYF. The V gene is TRBV29-1, the J gene TRBJ2-3, with D maybe TRBD2 (6 bases). Germline-derived CDR1 and CDR2 are SQVTM and ANQGSEA. V was shortened by 3 bases and J by 2 bases, with 9 bases between the two germline ends. This CDR3 has 13 amino acids.

The chain has TRBV27 and TRBJ2-2; D is unresolved. The CDR3 covers 14 residues. Germline V gene data show CDR1 as MNHEY and CDR2 as SMNVEV (reference sequence). V was pared by 1 base and J by 5 bases, with 8 bases between. For the CDR3, the DNA is TGTGCCAGCAGTTTATTTGGACCTACCGGGGAGCTGTTTTTT. Translating gives CASSLFGPTGELFF.

As concerns this clone: Other DNA sequences in this specimen translate into the identical CDR3. The V and J genes are TRBV2 and TRBJ2-5; D not certain. Trimming took 4 bases from V and 0 from J, leaving 6 bases between them. Germline assignment: CDR1 SNHLY and CDR2 FYNNEI. This CDR3 has 13 amino acids. The CDR3 DNA is TGTGCCAGCAGTGTAGCAGACCAAGAGACCCAGTACTTC. It codes for CASSVADQETQYF.